The clone carrying this TCR beta chain was detected ten times or more. The CDR3 contains 16 residues. Unmatched junction bases numbered 4, after V lost 3 bases and J lost 4 bases. This specimen comes from a study of naive and memory T cell subsets. From the second PCR step, alpha and beta chains were amplified apart. Cells stained for CD3, CD4, CD8, CD45RA and CD27 were sorted into four subsets. Both TRBC1 and TRBC2 were covered by a beta constant-region primer of two equimolar oligonucleotides. The ligated cDNA underwent four PCR rounds using SP2 and nested alpha and beta constant-region primers. TCRdb reanalysed the UMI-ligation and nested PCR reads using MiXCR and keeps one entry per CDR3 protein. The repertoire holds some 85,000 distinct CDR3 sequences, with around 13% as singletons.

The sequence was obtained from a human donor in good health. Sequenced sample: central memory CD4+ T cells from blood. The chain joins TRBV12-3 or TRBV12-4 to TRBJ2-2, with 11 bases that match TRBD2. This CDR3 is CASSFASGRLTGELFF. The CDR3 DNA sequence: TGTGCCAGCAGTTTTGCTAGCGGGAGGCTCACCGGGGAGCTGTTTTTT.